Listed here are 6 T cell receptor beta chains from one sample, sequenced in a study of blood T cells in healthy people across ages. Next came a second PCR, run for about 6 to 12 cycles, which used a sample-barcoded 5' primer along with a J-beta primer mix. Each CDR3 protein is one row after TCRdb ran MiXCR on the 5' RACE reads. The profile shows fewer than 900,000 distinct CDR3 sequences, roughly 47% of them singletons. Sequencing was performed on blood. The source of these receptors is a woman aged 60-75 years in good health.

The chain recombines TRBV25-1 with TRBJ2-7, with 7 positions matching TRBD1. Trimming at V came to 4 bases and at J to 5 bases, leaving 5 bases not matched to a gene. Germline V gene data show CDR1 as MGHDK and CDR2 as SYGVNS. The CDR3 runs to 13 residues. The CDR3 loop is CASSGQGRDEQYF. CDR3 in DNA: TGTGCCAGCAGTGGACAGGGTAGAGACGAGCAGTACTTC.

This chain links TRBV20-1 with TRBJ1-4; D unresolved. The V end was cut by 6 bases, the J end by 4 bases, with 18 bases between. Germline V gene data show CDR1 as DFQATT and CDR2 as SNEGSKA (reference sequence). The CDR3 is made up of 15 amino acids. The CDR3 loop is CSARETPGNNEKLFF. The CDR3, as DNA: TGCAGTGCCCGAGAGACCCCCGGGAATAATGAAAAACTGTTTTTT.

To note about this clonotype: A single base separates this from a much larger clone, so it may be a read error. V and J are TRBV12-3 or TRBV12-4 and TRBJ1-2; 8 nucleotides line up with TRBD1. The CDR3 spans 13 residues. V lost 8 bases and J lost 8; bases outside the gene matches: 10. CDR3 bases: TGTGCCAGCGGAGAGGACAGGGTAGGGGGCTACACCTTC. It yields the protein CASGEDRVGGYTF.

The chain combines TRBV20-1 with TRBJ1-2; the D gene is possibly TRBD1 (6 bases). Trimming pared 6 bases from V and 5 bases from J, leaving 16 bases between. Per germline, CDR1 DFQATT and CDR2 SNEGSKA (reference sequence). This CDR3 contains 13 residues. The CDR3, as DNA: TGCAGTGCGGCGCCGGGGACACAGTATGGCTACACCTTC. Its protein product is CSAAPGTQYGYTF.

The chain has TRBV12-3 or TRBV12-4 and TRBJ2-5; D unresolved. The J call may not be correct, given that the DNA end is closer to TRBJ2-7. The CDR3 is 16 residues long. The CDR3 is CASSFPNSRRTYEQYF. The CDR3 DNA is TGTGCCAGCAGTTTCCCTAATTCACGCAGAACCTACGAGCAGTACTTC.

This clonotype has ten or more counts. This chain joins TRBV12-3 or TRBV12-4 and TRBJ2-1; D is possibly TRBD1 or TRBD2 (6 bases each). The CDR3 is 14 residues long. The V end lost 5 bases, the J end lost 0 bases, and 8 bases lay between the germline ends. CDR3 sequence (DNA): TGTGCCAGCAGTAGGGGGGTCTCCTACAATGAGCAGTTCTTC. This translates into CASSRGVSYNEQFF.